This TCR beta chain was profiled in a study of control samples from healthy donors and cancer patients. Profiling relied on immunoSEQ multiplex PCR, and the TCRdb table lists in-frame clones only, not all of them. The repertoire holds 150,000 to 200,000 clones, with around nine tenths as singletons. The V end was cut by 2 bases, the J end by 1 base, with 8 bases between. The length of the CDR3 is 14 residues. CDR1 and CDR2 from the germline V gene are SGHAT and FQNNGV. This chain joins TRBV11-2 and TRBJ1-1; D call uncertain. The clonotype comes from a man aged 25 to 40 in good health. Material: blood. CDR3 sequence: CASSLKYENTEAFF. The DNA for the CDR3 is TGTGCCAGCAGCTTAAAGTATGAGAACACTGAAGCTTTCTTT.